A selection of T cell receptor beta chains follows, all from one sample in a study of response to subunit inactivated influenza vaccine. TCRdb recomputed calls from the RT-PCR reads with MiXCR, one row per CDR3 protein. This sample has 500,000 or so distinct CDR3 sequences, with approximately 16% found just once. This sample comprised CD4+ T cells sorted from PBMCs, obtained 23 to 25 months after vaccination. Receptors originate from a man in his fifties or sixties who received an inactivated influenza vaccine. CDR3s include the opening cysteine and the closing phenylalanine or tryptophan. The D gene is left open where the match is weak. Clone size is shown for a subset of rows, as once, few, many or a class of expanded clone.

d_gene,abundance,j_gene,v_gene,CDR3aa,CDR3nt
NA,NA,TRBJ2-7,TRBV7-2,CASSPRIGLPDEQYF,TGTGCCAGCAGCCCCCGGATCGGATTGCCTGACGAGCAGTACTTC
NA,few,TRBJ2-7,TRBV5-1,CASSLGLRGSYEQYF,TGCGCCAGCAGCTTGGGTTTGCGGGGCTCCTACGAGCAGTACTTC
NA,NA,TRBJ2-3,TRBV4-2,CASSQDLIGVADTQYF,TGTGCCAGCAGCCAAGATTTGATTGGCGTTGCAGATACGCAGTATTTT
TRBD2,NA,TRBJ2-1,TRBV4-2,CASSQLAGVGGNEQFF,TGTGCCAGCAGCCAATTAGCGGGAGTCGGGGGCAATGAGCAGTTCTTC
NA,NA,TRBJ1-4,TRBV7-2,CASSLTRARFNEKLFF,TGTGCCAGCAGCCTTACACGGGCTAGGTTTAATGAAAAACTGTTTTTT
NA,few,TRBJ2-4,TRBV27,CASSPRQFLAKNIQYF,TGTGCCAGCAGTCCGAGACAGTTTCTAGCCAAAAACATTCAGTACTTC
NA,NA,TRBJ1-1,TRBV10-3,CAITEEGVTEAFF,TGTGCCATCACCGAGGAAGGGGTCACTGAAGCTTTCTTT
NA,few,TRBJ1-1,TRBV28,CASSWLTEAFF,TGTGCCAGCAGTTGGCTGACTGAAGCTTTCTTT
NA,few,TRBJ2-5,TRBV6-4,CASSDFIDQETQYF,TGTGCCAGCAGTGATTTTATAGACCAAGAGACCCAGTACTTC
NA,few,TRBJ2-6,TRBV15,CATSREGAYSGANVLTF,TGTGCCACCAGCAGAGAGGGAGCGTACTCTGGGGCCAACGTCCTGACTTTC
NA,NA,TRBJ2-2,TRBV4-2,CASSQGSEQTTGELFF,TGTGCCAGCAGCCAAGGATCGGAACAGACCACCGGGGAGCTGTTTTTT